Listed here are 31 T cell receptor beta chains from one sample, sequenced in a study of tumor-infiltrating lymphocytes in primary liver carcinoma (dated by TCRdb to 2016 to 2017). Blood RNA was extracted from unsorted whole blood with TRIzol reagent; germline DNA came from the DNeasy Blood & Tissue kit. The listed sequencing device is Illumina HiSeq 2500. TCRbeta-specific cDNA was reverse-transcribed from 500 ng total RNA using a constant-region primer and ProtoScript II reverse transcriptase. TCRbeta libraries were built with three nested multiplex PCR rounds, a slightly modified ARM-PCR procedure. The first two PCR rounds used multiplex TRBV1-TRBV30 forward primers with a Cbeta reverse primer, each for roughly 11 cycles. TCRdb reanalyzed the raw reads on its own, using fastp at Q25 for trimming and MiXCR for clone calling, and kept in-frame beta chains. Every distinct CDR3 protein forms one entry, paired with its most common genes and DNA. Across this sample there are about 310,000 distinct CDR3 sequences, with 55% to 65% seen only once. The ten top clones hold roughly 8.6% of the sample.

Sample: peripheral blood. The receptors were gathered from a man in his forties or fifties with primary liver carcinoma and hepatitis B virus infection.

Of note for this clonotype: A read error is possible here, since a much larger clone lies one base away. V usage is TRBV12-3 or TRBV12-4 and J usage is TRBJ1-2; D might be TRBD1 (5 bases). This CDR3 contains 12 residues. The CDR3 DNA follows: TGTGCCTGCAGTTTATGGGGGTCTGGCTACACCTTC. Translation: CACSLWGSGYTF.

In the case of this clonotype: Relative to the germline gene, one junction end is altered; a read error may explain this. V and J are TRBV6-1 and TRBJ1-4; D unclear. Germline V gene data show CDR1 as MNHNS and CDR2 as SASEGT. The CDR3 is made up of 15 amino acids. The CDR3 region has the DNA TGCGCCAGCAGTGGAATTACGTCCTCTATTGAAAAACTGTTTTTT. This encodes CASSGITSSIEKLFF.

A remark on this clonotype: The CDR3 ends on some other residue instead of the conserved phenylalanine or tryptophan, so this is likely a read error. The V call is TRBV11-2, the J call TRBJ1-2; D may be TRBD1 (6 bases). Germline-derived CDR1 and CDR2 are SGHAT and FQNNGV. CDR3 size: 13 residues. Trimming pared 5 bases from V and 6 bases from J, leaving 13 bases between. The DNA for the CDR3 is TGTGCCAGCAGCGCAGACAGGCTTAATGGCTACACCATC. Amino acid sequence: CASSADRLNGYTI.

In regard to this clonotype: A read error may produce the germline difference seen at one junction end. The V gene is TRBV28, the J gene TRBJ2-5, with 12 positions matching TRBD2. CDR1 and CDR2 (germline): MDHEN, SYDVKM. The CDR3 has 17 residues. CDR3 protein: CANSTRLAGDGIETQYF. CDR3 DNA sequence: TGTGCCAACAGTACCAGACTAGCGGGAGATGGCATTGAGACCCAGTACTTC.

Note on this clonotype: This may come from a read error, since a much larger clone is one base off. For the CDR3, the DNA is TGTACCAGCAGCCGGGGGGGGGGGTCCTACAATGAGCAGTTCTTC. Protein: CTSSRGGGSYNEQFF. The V and J genes are TRBV11-3 and TRBJ2-1; 8 nucleotides agree with TRBD2. The CDR3 is 15 amino acids. CDR1 and CDR2 from the germline V gene are SGHNT and YENEEA.

The sample holds many counts of this clonotype. CDR3 sequence reads: CSVEGGTGGYEQYF. The DNA for the CDR3 is TGCAGCGTTGAAGGAGGGACAGGGGGCTACGAGCAGTACTTC. The chain is built from TRBV29-1 and TRBJ2-7; TRBD1 matches 11 bases. Germline V gene sequence: CDR1 SQVTM, CDR2 ANQGSEA. CDR3 length: 14 amino acids. With 1 base clipped from V and 3 bases from J, the junction kept 2 bases outside the gene matches.

The chain links TRBV24-1 to TRBJ2-7; D is unclear. The V gene lost 4 bases and the J gene lost 6 bases, with 12 bases spanning the gap. The germline V gene encodes CDR1 KGHDR and CDR2 SFDVKD. This CDR3 has 13 residues. As DNA, the CDR3 is TGTGCCACCAGTGACTCCGACACCGGCGAGCAGTACTTC. This sequence encodes CATSDSDTGEQYF.

Note on this clonotype: Relative to the germline gene, one junction end is altered; a read error may explain this. This chain connects TRBV11-2 to TRBJ2-1; D remains unclear. CDR3 length: 12 amino acids. Germline CDR1 is SGHAT and CDR2 is FQNNGV. The CDR3 nucleotides read TGTGCCGGCAGCCCCCCCCGCAATGAACAGTTCTTC. Protein product: CAGSPPRNEQFF.

To note about this clonotype: The junction and the germline gene differ at one end; a read error may be behind it. V and J are TRBV10-3 and TRBJ2-6; 7 bases line up with TRBD2. The CDR3 spans 18 residues. CDR1 ENHRY and CDR2 SYGVKD come from the germline V gene. The CDR3 coding sequence is TGTGTCATCAGTGAATTGGGGGGGAAGAGACCGGGGGCCAACGTCCTGACTTTC. Translation: CVISELGGKRPGANVLTF.

A note on this clonotype: Because the CDR3 is missing its conserved closing phenylalanine or tryptophan, this is likely a read error. The chain joins TRBV13 to TRBJ2-3; 12 nucleotides line up with TRBD2. The CDR3 has 17 amino acids. The J segment lost 0 bases and the V segment lost 3 bases, leaving 4 bases of the junction unmatched. Germline CDR1 and CDR2: PRHDT and FYEKMQ (reference sequence). This chain's CDR3 is CASSFGLAGTSTDTQYL. CDR3 nucleotide sequence: TGTGCCAGCAGCTTCGGACTAGCGGGGACTAGCACAGATACGCAGTATTTA.

Notes on this clonotype: The CDR3 does not close with the conserved phenylalanine or tryptophan, likely indicating a read error. The rearrangement joins TRBV11-1 to TRBJ2-3, with 10 bases aligning to TRBD1. Germline assignment: CDR1 SGHAT and CDR2 FQDESV (reference sequence). The CDR3 consists of 15 residues. The DNA for the CDR3 is TGTGCCAGCAGCCCGGGACAGGGGCTCACATATACGCAGTATTTG. Residues: CASSPGQGLTYTQYL.

Points on this clonotype: Since a much larger clone is just one base distant, this may be a read error. This rearrangement joins TRBV10-3 to TRBJ1-2; no reliable D call. Per the germline V gene, CDR1 is ENHRY and CDR2 is SYGVKD. This CDR3 region has 13 residues. The CDR3 loop is CATSEGSSNGYTF. CDR3 DNA sequence: TGTGCCACCAGTGAGGGCAGTTCTAACGGCTACACCTTC.

With respect to this clonotype: It may be a read error: a sequence one base away is much more abundant. This CDR3 fails to terminate in the conserved phenylalanine or tryptophan, so it likely reflects a read error. J is TRBJ2-3 and V is TRBV6-2 or TRBV6-3, with D unresolved. The CDR3 consists of 18 residues. V was cut by 0 bases and J by 7 bases, with 23 bases left in between. Germline CDR1 MNHEY, CDR2 SVGEGT. The CDR3 DNA reads TGTGCCAGCAGTTACTCGAATTTGTTATCAGCGATTGTGAATACGCAGTATCTT. Translating gives CASSYSNLLSAIVNTQYL.

CDR3 loop: CASTRVITGELFF. The DNA of the CDR3 is TGCGCCAGCACCAGGGTAATCACCGGGGAGCTGTTTTTT. The chain couples TRBV5-1 to TRBJ2-2, with D perhaps TRBD1 (5 bases). Germline assignment: CDR1 SGHRS and CDR2 YFSETQ. The CDR3 runs 13 residues. The V and J ends lost 6 bases and 4 bases respectively, with 10 bases between them.

The table lists this clonotype with a few counts. This is likely a read error, given that the CDR3 carries no conserved phenylalanine or tryptophan at its end. The chain joins TRBV10-3 to TRBJ2-3; D call uncertain. This CDR3 is built from 12 residues. V lost 2 bases to trimming and J lost 5 bases, with 5 bases between them. Germline V gene data show CDR1 as ENHRY and CDR2 as SYGVKD. The CDR3 nucleotides read TGTGCCATCAGTGAGAGGCGAGATACGCAGTATCTT. Translation gives CAISERRDTQYL.

The chain is built from TRBV7-8 and TRBJ2-3; TRBD2 agrees at 7 bases. The V gene's germline CDR1 is SGHVS and CDR2 FQNEAQ. The V and J ends lost 5 bases and 3 bases, in that order; junction bases with no gene match: 8. This CDR3 has 15 amino acids. CDR3 sequence: CASSPRSGMTDTQYF. CDR3 in DNA: TGTGCCAGCAGCCCCCGAAGCGGGATGACAGATACGCAGTATTTT. Complete variable domain (other parts from reference TRBV7-8 and TRBJ2-3): GAGVSQSPRYKVAKRGQDVALRCDPISGHVSLFWYQQALGQGPEFLTYFQNEAQLDKSGLPSDRFFAERPEGSVSTLKIQRTQQEDSAVYLCASSPRSGMTDTQYFGPGTRLTVL.

This clonotype was seen at least ten times. The CDR3 protein is CSVNQGGTEAFF. The CDR3 nucleotides are TGCAGCGTCAATCAGGGTGGGACTGAAGCTTTCTTT. The V gene is TRBV29-1, the J gene TRBJ1-1, with a weak D call TRBD1 (5 bases). The CDR3 consists of 12 residues. The germline V gene encodes CDR1 SQVTM and CDR2 ANQGSEA. Trimming left V 6 bases short and J 5 bases short, with 13 bases between. Full variable domain (outside the CDR3, taken from reference TRBV29-1 and TRBJ1-1): SAVISQKPSRDICQRGTSLTIQCQVDSQVTMMFWYRQQPGQSLTLIATANQGSEATYESGFVIDKFPISRPNLTFSTLTVSNMSPEDSSIYLCSVNQGGTEAFFGQGTRLTVV.

V gene TRBV28 combines with J gene TRBJ2-3; 7 nucleotides match TRBD1. V was clipped by 6 bases and J by 8 bases; unmatched bases: 11. Germline CDR1 MDHEN, CDR2 SYDVKM. The CDR3 covers 14 residues. DNA of the CDR3: TGTGCCAGCAGACAGGGGTTTATCGAAGGTACGCAGTATTTT. Protein product: CASRQGFIEGTQYF.

With respect to this clonotype: Since a much larger clone is just one base distant, this may be a read error. The genes are TRBV7-9 and TRBJ2-1, with D possibly TRBD2 on 5 matching bases. This CDR3 spans 12 amino acids. Trimming removed 8 bases at V and 8 bases at J, with 13 bases between. CDR1 and CDR2 from the germline V gene are SEHNR and FQNEAQ (reference sequence). The CDR3 nucleotides read TGTGCCAGCTATGACGCGGGCTATGAGCAGTTCTTC. Its translation: CASYDAGYEQFF.

In the case of this clonotype: A single base separates this from a much larger clone, so it may be a read error. The chain recombines TRBV6-5 with TRBJ2-1, with 9 bases aligning to TRBD2. The CDR3 extends over 16 amino acids. The junction had 15 bases not matched to a gene; V was cut back by 5 bases and J by 10 bases. Germline V gene data show CDR1 as MNHEY and CDR2 as SVGAGI. CDR3 sequence reads: CASSPWACGRAREQFF. CDR3 in DNA: TGTGCCAGCAGTCCTTGGGCCTGCGGGAGGGCCCGGGAGCAGTTCTTC.

This clonotype has a handful of counts. With a much larger clone just one base away, this may be a read error. The V call is TRBV29-1, the J call TRBJ1-2; D ambiguous. The germline gives CDR1 SQVTM, CDR2 ANQGSEA. V lost 7 bases and J 4 bases, leaving 19 bases between the germline ends. This CDR3 has 14 residues. The CDR3 DNA follows: TGCAGCGGACAACATGGCCCTAGAGGCTATGGCTACACCTTC. Protein product: CSGQHGPRGYGYTF.

For this clonotype: Germline is not matched at one junction end, which may reflect a read error. This sequence joins TRBV12-3 or TRBV12-4 and TRBJ2-7, with 9 positions matching TRBD1. The CDR3 extends over 18 amino acids. CDR3 DNA sequence: TGTACCAGCAGTTTAATATTGGGCTTTGGGACAGGGTCCTACGAGCAGTACTTC. It encodes CTSSLILGFGTGSYEQYF.

The rearrangement uses TRBV12-3 or TRBV12-4 and TRBJ2-4, with TRBD1 matching over 7 bases. Trimming took 10 bases from V and 0 from J; bases not matched to a gene: 6. CDR3 length equals 14 residues. CDR3 sequence (DNA): TGTGCCACCCGACAGGGATCAGCCAAAAACATTCAGTACTTC. Translated, it gives CATRQGSAKNIQYF.

V is TRBV4-3 and J is TRBJ2-3, with a weak D call TRBD2 (5 bases). The germline V gene has CDR1 LGHNA and CDR2 YSLEER. Between the trimmed V and J ends, which lost 2 bases and 0 bases, there was a span of 18 bases. The CDR3 covers 18 residues. CDR3 in amino acids: CASSQSPPGRGSTDTQYF. In DNA, the CDR3 is TGCGCCAGCAGCCAATCTCCCCCTGGTAGAGGGAGCACAGATACGCAGTATTTT.

Concerning this clonotype itself: A much larger clonotype is one base distant, so this may be a read error. This chain connects TRBV12-3 or TRBV12-4 to TRBJ2-3; TRBD2 is a possible D gene (6 bases). Trimming removed 6 bases at V and 8 bases at J, with 18 bases between. This CDR3 contains 14 residues. CDR3 loop: CASRPWPGDGTQYF. DNA of the CDR3: TGTGCCAGCAGGCCCTGGCCGGGAGATGGTACGCAGTATTTT.

V usage is TRBV5-1 and J usage is TRBJ2-5; the match to TRBD1 covers 7 bases. CDR1 and CDR2 from the germline V gene are SGHRS and YFSETQ. V lost 0 bases, J lost 4 bases, and 3 bases stayed unmatched. The CDR3 covers 14 residues. As DNA, the CDR3 is TGCGCCAGCAGCTTGGACAGGGGAAGAGAGACCCAGTACTTC. The encoded protein is CASSLDRGRETQYF.

Comment on this clonotype: As the CDR3 is not closed by the conserved phenylalanine or tryptophan, this likely results from a read error. The chain uses TRBV6-6 and TRBJ2-1; D may be TRBD1 or TRBD2 (5 bases each). CDR3 size: 14 residues. Germline V gives CDR1 MNHNY, CDR2 SVGAGI (reference sequence). The CDR3 DNA sequence: TGTGCCAGCATTTACGGGACGGCAGACAATGAGCAGTTCCTC. Translated, it gives CASIYGTADNEQFL.

Note on this clonotype: A read error may be the cause here, since a much bigger clone is one base away. The gene calls are TRBV6-1 and TRBJ2-1; D perhaps matches TRBD1 (5 bases). The CDR3 totals 16 residues. V was clipped by 4 bases and J by 6 bases, with 19 bases between them. From germline, CDR1 is MNHNS and CDR2 SASEGT. The CDR3 is CASSGTRGRGPNEQFF. CDR3 nucleotides: TGTGCCAGCAGTGGGACAAGGGGCCGTGGTCCCAATGAGCAGTTCTTC.

Details on this clonotype: This may be a read error, as it is one base from a much larger clone. The genes are TRBV30 and TRBJ2-1; D is possibly TRBD2 (6 bases). CDR3 size: 14 residues. V lost 4 bases to trimming and J lost 9 bases, with 19 bases between them. Germline V gives CDR1 GTSNPN, CDR2 SVGIG (reference sequence). The CDR3 DNA reads as TGTGCCTGGAATCCATCCCTGGGGGGTAGTGAGCAGTTCTTC. Translating gives CAWNPSLGGSEQFF.

The chain links TRBV7-8 to TRBJ2-7, with 9 bases identical to TRBD2. The CDR3 length is 16 residues. Germline CDR1 reads SGHVS; CDR2 reads FQNEAQ. Trimming at V came to 2 bases and at J to 11 bases, leaving 16 bases not matched to a gene. CDR3: CASSLWGGAGGSLKYF. DNA of the CDR3: TGTGCCAGCAGCTTATGGGGGGGAGCGGGAGGTTCCCTCAAGTACTTC.

Remarks on this clonotype: At one end, the junction sequence differs from germline, possibly due to a read error. V is TRBV11-3 and J is TRBJ1-6; no firm D call. The CDR3 runs 18 residues. Germline V gene data show CDR1 as SGHNT and CDR2 as YENEEA. This chain's CDR3 is CTSSPEEEVHSYNSPLHF. CDR3 nucleotides: TGTACCAGCAGTCCCGAGGAGGAAGTACACTCCTATAATTCACCCCTCCACTTT.